This T cell receptor (beta chain) was observed in a study of cytomegalovirus exposure and HLA in healthy donors. Points from the study as a whole: Upon later analysis, HLA-associated TCR beta chains proved more clonally expanded than other, equally common chains. The study labeled about 160 TCR beta chains cytomegalovirus-associated.

Primers: 60 Vbeta forward and 13 Jbeta reverse. Sequenced by immunoSEQ multiplex PCR; TCRdb stores in-frame clones only, minus some. The sample contains around 110,000 clones, about four fifths of which appear only once. In the case of this clone: Its specificity is unknown.

Germline V gene data show CDR1 as MDHEN and CDR2 as SYDVKM. The CDR3 spans 16 residues. Losses at the gene ends were 3 bases for V and 3 bases for J; bases not matched to a gene: 7. The source is a woman between 18 and 29 years old in good health and CMV-seronegative. The sample comprised PBMCs. The chain has TRBV28 and TRBJ1-3, with 8 bases fitting TRBD1. The CDR3 sequence: CASSLNGQGGGNTIYF. The CDR3 DNA reads as TGTGCCAGCAGTTTGAACGGACAGGGAGGTGGAAACACCATATATTTT.